This TCR beta chain was sequenced during a study of T cells in severe cutaneous drug reactions (dated by TCRdb to the late 2010s). About the study as a whole: Between the early 2010s and the late 2010s, patients were recruited from Taiwan, Thailand and a European registry network. Libraries used iRepertoire multiplex PCR; authors cited a comparison showing similar capture of abundant clonotypes across iRepertoire and 5' RACE methods with or without UMI. Blister fluids/cells, PBMC and other biological samples were taken from patients in the acute stage or the recovery stage. Bulk TCR sequencing was combined with single-cell sequencing, quantitative PCR validation, functional assays and transgenic mouse experiments. The culprit drug was assigned using the Naranjo algorithm and the ALDEN drug causality algorithm. Enrollment was limited to patients whose SJS/TEN or DRESS diagnosis was probable or definite according to RegiSCAR criteria.

From a lookup of the germline V gene (reference sequence), CDR1 and CDR2 are SGHKS and YYEKEE. There are 15 amino acids in the CDR3, from cysteine to phenylalanine inclusive. A DNA sequence was not provided. Sequenced donors were patients with carbamazepine-induced Stevens-Johnson syndrome or toxic epidermal necrolysis (CBZ-SJS/TEN). Peripheral blood repertoires came from CBZ-SJS/TEN patients of Han Chinese (roughly five) and European (six) origin. Patients with drug-induced severe cutaneous adverse reactions had T cell receptor repertoires profiled by next-generation sequencing to look for drug-specific clonotypes. The RNA source was either peripheral blood mononuclear cells or blister cells from skin lesions. General study outcomes and caveats: The authors noted that whether the public TCR generalizes to SJS/TEN caused by other drugs still needs further study. A public TCRbeta CDR3 was found in all seven CBZ-SJS/TEN blister samples (mean roughly 14%) but was undetectable or scarce in tolerant-control and healthy-donor PBMC. CBZ-SJS/TEN patients showed strongly increased TRBV12-4 usage, with averages of 25% to 40% in blister cells and 4% to 5% in PBMC.

About this clonotype itself: What this receptor recognizes is not known.

Library preparation used the iRepertoire multiplex PCR system with TCR subtype-specific primers for both bulk and single-cell sequencing. Multiplex PCR with primers aimed at the V, D and J gene regions produced the bulk TCR beta libraries. Each sample contributed roughly 90-500 ng of RNA as input for preparing the bulk TCR library. An Illumina MiSeq was used to sequence bulk TCR beta amplicons. As for the original processing: Sample misassignments and low-quality sequencing reads were removed through quality control steps. CDR3 was defined as the amino acids between the V-gene Y[YFLI]C motif and the J-segment [FW]GXGT motif. TRBV and TRBJ gene assignments and CDR3 clonotypes followed the IMGT database. TRBV expression in each sample was normalized to the mean expression of the same gene in PBMC from some 40 healthy donors. Following TCRdb reprocessing, every CDR3 protein sequence forms one entry, and DNA is not provided. The V and J calls were not made by the authors but by TCRdb's processing. The sample table gives tens of thousands of distinct CDR3 sequences. Of the sample, 7.5% is held by the ten largest clones.

The TCR sequence derives from a human donor with toxic epidermal necrolysis, a severe cutaneous drug reaction. Rearrangement joined TRBV5-5 to TRBJ1-2. What was sequenced was PBMCs. The CDR3 region: CASSLSWQGSRGYTF.